These T cell receptor beta chains were read from a single sample in a study of blood T cell repertoires in COVID-19. Clones were read by immunoSEQ multiplex PCR, and TCRdb kept only the in-frame ones, dropping some. The sample comprises roughly 200,000 clones, roughly 80% of which are singletons, and roughly 13% rests with the top ten. Material: peripheral blood. The receptors were sampled from a man aged 50 to 60 who had recovered from COVID-19. CDR3s include the opening cysteine and the closing phenylalanine or tryptophan. A D gene is named only where the DNA matches it firmly. Expanded clones get a size class; other rows say once, few or many, or leave the size out.

>18|TRBJ1-2|TRBV9|TRBD1|NA
TGTGCCAGCAGTGGAGGTAGACAGGGGGCGATTACACCCTATGGCTACACCTTC
CASSGGRQGAITPYGYTF
>13|TRBJ1-1|TRBV4-1|TRBD1|NA
TGCGCCAGCAGCCAAGATCCCAGGGGGCTGGCTTTCTTT
CASSQDPRGLAFF
>16|TRBJ2-1|TRBV14|NA|NA
TGTGCCAGCAGCCAAGAACTAAAACACTCCTACAATGAGCAGTTCTTC
CASSQELKHSYNEQFF
>14|TRBJ2-7|TRBV7-9|NA|NA
TGTGCCAGCAGCTTACTCGAGGGGGTCTACGAGCAGTACTTC
CASSLLEGVYEQYF
>15|TRBJ2-3|TRBV15|TRBD1|NA
TGTGCCACCAGCACCGGGACAGGGGGCACAGATACGCAGTATTTT
CATSTGTGGTDTQYF
>16|TRBJ2-1|TRBV9|TRBD1|NA
TGTGCCAGCAGCCCACGGGGACAGGGGGCGAAGAATGAGCAGTTCTTC
CASSPRGQGAKNEQFF
>14|TRBJ2-7|TRBV9|TRBD2|NA
TGTGCCAGCAGCCCGGGACTAGCGAGCTACGAGCAGTACTTC
CASSPGLASYEQYF
>13|TRBJ1-1|TRBV2|NA|NA
TGTGCCAGCAGTGAACAGGGGACCACTGAAGCTTTCTTT
CASSEQGTTEAFF
>17|TRBJ2-1|TRBV9|TRBD2|NA
TGTGCCAGCAGCCCGAGACGGGCGGGAGCAATGGACGATGAGCAGTTCTTC
CASSPRRAGAMDDEQFF
>12|TRBJ2-1|TRBV7-2|NA|few
TGTGCCAGCAGCTTAACAGGGAATGAGCAGTTCTTC
CASSLTGNEQFF
>14|TRBJ2-1|TRBV28|NA|NA
TGTGCCAGCAGCCGATCGGGGGCCTACAATGAGCAGTTCTTC
CASSRSGAYNEQFF
>11|TRBJ1-1|TRBV2|TRBD1|NA
TGTGCCAGGGGACAGGGGTTAGAAGCTTTCTTT
CARGQGLEAFF
>12|TRBJ1-2|TRBV7-2|NA|once
TGTGCCAGCAGCTTGCACGGGGAGGGCTACACCTTC
CASSLHGEGYTF
>16|TRBJ1-2|TRBV7-8|TRBD1|NA
TGTGCCAGCCGTCGACTTCGAGGGGGCGGTGGCTATGGCTACACCTTC
CASRRLRGGGGYGYTF
>15|TRBJ1-2|TRBV5-6|TRBD1|NA
TGTGCCAGCAGCTTGTTTCCCGACAGGGACTATGGCTACACCTTC
CASSLFPDRDYGYTF
>16|TRBJ2-1|TRBV28|NA|NA
TGTGCCAGCAGTTCCATCAGGGCGGCTCCCTACAATGAGCAGTTCTTC
CASSSIRAAPYNEQFF
>15|TRBJ2-6|TRBV7-3|NA|NA
TGTGCCAGCAGCTTAGGAGGGACTGGGGCCAACGTCCTGACTTTC
CASSLGGTGANVLTF
>16|TRBJ1-1|TRBV5-1|NA|NA
TGCGCCAGCAGCCCAGGGGCAGGCACGAAACATACACAAGCTTTCTTT
CASSPGAGTKHTQAFF
>15|TRBJ2-1|TRBV3-1/TRBV3-2|TRBD2|NA
TGTGCCAGCAGCCGCACTAGCGGGAGCTACAATGAGCAGTTCTTC
CASSRTSGSYNEQFF
>13|TRBJ1-2|TRBV28|NA|few
TGTGCCAGCAGGCGGGGGGAAAACTATGGCTACACCTTC
CASRRGENYGYTF
>16|TRBJ2-7|TRBV6-1|TRBD2|once
TGTGCCAGCAGTGTTACCGGGACTAGCGGAACCTACGAGCAGTACTTC
CASSVTGTSGTYEQYF
>16|TRBJ2-7|TRBV19|TRBD2|few
TGTGCCAGTAGTTTCCGTGCGGGGGGCAGCTCCTACGAGCAGTACTTC
CASSFRAGGSSYEQYF
>16|TRBJ2-6|TRBV2|NA|NA
TGTGCCAGCAGTAATGACAGAACCTCTGGGGCCAACGTCCTGACTTTC
CASSNDRTSGANVLTF
>14|TRBJ2-7|TRBV30|TRBD1|NA
TGTGCCTGGATGACGGACAGGGGAAGTTTGGCGCAGTACTTC
CAWMTDRGSLAQYF
>13|TRBJ2-3|TRBV9|NA|NA
TGTGCCAGCAGCGTCACTAGCACAGATACGCAGTATTTT
CASSVTSTDTQYF
>18|TRBJ2-3|TRBV10-3|TRBD2|NA
TGTGCCATCAGTGCTAGGACTCTGAGCGGGACTAGCACAGATACGCAGTATTTT
CAISARTLSGTSTDTQYF
>15|TRBJ2-1|TRBV10-3|TRBD2|once
TGTGCCATCAGTGAGCCGACTAGCGGATACAATGAGCAGTTCTTC
CAISEPTSGYNEQFF
>16|TRBJ2-1|TRBV5-6|TRBD2|NA
TGTGCCAGCAGCTTGTTCCGGGCGGGAGCTTTGGATGAGCAGTTCTTC
CASSLFRAGALDEQFF
>15|TRBJ2-7|TRBV5-1|TRBD1|NA
TGCGCCAGCAGCTTCTCGACAGGGGTGGGGTCCGAGCAGTACTTC
CASSFSTGVGSEQYF
>15|TRBJ2-1|TRBV2|TRBD1|NA
TGTGCCAGCAGCAGAGGACAGGGAACCTACAATGAGCAGTTCTTC
CASSRGQGTYNEQFF
>16|TRBJ1-2|TRBV30|TRBD1|NA
TGTGCCTGGAGTTGGGGACAGGGAGCAAGTAGCTATGGCTACACCTTC
CAWSWGQGASSYGYTF
>16|TRBJ2-1|TRBV6-1|TRBD2|NA
TGTGCCAGCAGTGGGGGCAGAGCGGGAGGGTACAATGAGCAGTTCTTC
CASSGGRAGGYNEQFF
>17|TRBJ1-5|TRBV19|NA|NA
TGTGCCAGTAGTATAGAAGGCAGGCGAAATAGCAATCAGCCCCAGCATTTT
CASSIEGRRNSNQPQHF
>18|TRBJ2-4|TRBV3-1/TRBV3-2|TRBD2|NA
TGTGCCAGCAGCCAAGGGACTAGCGGGATCAAAGTCAAAAACATTCAGTACTTC
CASSQGTSGIKVKNIQYF
>16|TRBJ1-3|TRBV7-2|NA|NA
TGTGCCAGCAGCTTACGACCCGGGTCCTCTGGAAACACCATATATTTT
CASSLRPGSSGNTIYF
>15|TRBJ2-3|TRBV28|NA|NA
TGTGCCAGCAGTCTCTTTGCGGGCGGCACAGATACGCAGTATTTT
CASSLFAGGTDTQYF